This TCR beta chain was found in a study of cytomegalovirus exposure and HLA in healthy donors. Whole-study results and caveats: Specificity of three CMV-associated chains for CMV antigens was verified in vitro. It was 150 to 200 TCR beta chains that were listed as cytomegalovirus-associated.

The repertoire was sequenced with immunoSEQ multiplex PCR; TCRdb's copy has only in-frame clones and lacks some. The table records 150,000 to 200,000 clones, roughly nine tenths of them present only once. CDR1 and CDR2 (germline): DFQATT, SNEGSKA (reference sequence). The CDR3 is 11 amino acids. The V end was cut by 7 bases, the J end by 6 bases, with 12 bases between. In regard to this clone: Its target is unknown.

The sequence was collected from a woman under 40 in good health and CMV-seronegative. Sequencing used PBMCs. The chain uses TRBV20-1 and TRBJ1-2, with D unresolved. DNA of the CDR3: TGCAGTGAGAGAGGTGAAGATGGCTACACCTTC. Translated: CSERGEDGYTF.